These T cell receptor beta chains were read from a single sample in a study of blood T cell repertoires in COVID-19. The repertoire was sequenced with immunoSEQ multiplex PCR; TCRdb's copy has only in-frame clones and lacks some. Of some 460,000 clones listed, around 90% were seen once; the top ten hold 0.7%. The source material was PBMCs or T cells enriched from blood (not recorded which). These receptors came from a woman between 18 and 30 years old who had recovered from COVID-19. The CDR3 runs from the conserved cysteine through the conserved F or W. Size is omitted from some rows. Given values are once, few, many or a class for expanded clones.

v_gene,abundance,CDR3aa
TRBV7-6,-,CASSPTFGTISGELFF
TRBV9,-,CASSPHLFGSGANVLTF
TRBV4-1,few,CASSQDSLERDRYYGYTF
TRBV28,-,CASSLPQGPSGNTIYF
TRBV4-1,-,CASSPSAGQFNYGYTF
TRBV6-1,-,CASSEGNSRVYGYTF
TRBV6-1,-,CASSEHRAMYEQYF
TRBV5-4,-,CASTWTGGEQYF
TRBV7-6,-,CASSLRQGATSSSYEQYF
TRBV18,few,CASSPRSGDGYTF
TRBV29-1,-,CSVAGRGDGYTF
TRBV20-1,-,CSASHRGDEKLFF
TRBV13,-,CASSTREVNEQFF
TRBV12-3/TRBV12-4,-,CATGGLSEQYF
TRBV5-4,-,CASSRQTGVGLHEQYF
TRBV18,-,CASSPDRGGYGYTF
TRBV7-9,-,CASSFSGANEKLFF
TRBV30,-,CAWGAGTGYQPQHF
TRBV3-1/TRBV3-2,-,CASSLGSNEAFF
TRBV4-2,-,CASSQAEGQNSPLHF
TRBV7-2,-,CASSLNAGPYEQYF
TRBV21-1,-,CASSKEVTVSARTGGQPQHF
TRBV10-1,-,CASSESGSGVYEQYF
TRBV11-2,-,CASSSQEELAGVGELFF
TRBV2,-,CASSDKQGYEQYF
TRBV28,-,CASSFAGSPLHF
TRBV5-8,-,CASSPGGRNNEQFF